This T cell receptor (beta chain) derives from a study of blood T cell repertoires in COVID-19. Across the study: The samples span acute and convalescent COVID-19 from the United States, Italy and Spain. Sample material is recorded as cDNA or gDNA derived from T cells, B-cell-depleted T cells, or PBMCs.

Source study methods: It was from reference gene primer amplification that nucleated cell counts were estimated. Sequencing was performed with immunoSEQ multiplex PCR; in TCRdb, only in-frame clones are kept and a portion is missing. V, J and clone size are taken as reported in that table, and D and trimming were inferred from the DNA itself. The profile covers around 100,000 clones, with approximately 80% appearing a single time and about 5% taken by the ten largest. V was shortened by 6 bases and J by 3 bases, with 11 bases between the two germline ends. The CDR3 has 13 residues. V is TRBV12-3 or TRBV12-4 and J is TRBJ1-2, with D perhaps matching TRBD1 (6 bases). Specimen: peripheral blood. This sequence originates from a man in his fifties or sixties with acute or convalescent COVID-19. The CDR3 reads CASSLRQDYGYTF. The CDR3 DNA reads TGTGCCAGCAGCCTAAGACAGGACTATGGCTACACCTTC.